The 19 T cell receptor beta chains below all came from one sample that was sequenced in a study of blood T cell repertoires in COVID-19. Data came from immunoSEQ multiplex PCR; TCRdb stores just in-frame clones and leaves some out. The table includes around 270,000 clones, approximately 86% detected once. Sequencing used peripheral blood. The origin of the receptors is a woman aged 55-69 years with COVID-19, enrolled during active disease.

The chain links TRBV18 to TRBJ1-2, with a weak D call TRBD1 (5 bases). The CDR3 consists of 16 residues. The germline V and J ends were trimmed by 2 bases and 0 bases, with 13 bases remaining between them. Germline V lookup: CDR1 KGHSH, CDR2 LQKENI. Here the CDR3 DNA reads TGTGCCAGCTCACCAAGTGCAGGGCCCGCTAACTATGGCTACACCTTC. It encodes CASSPSAGPANYGYTF.

The chain joins TRBV3-1 (or the pseudogene TRBV3-2) to TRBJ1-5; a weak D match, TRBD1 (5 bases). Germline-derived CDR1 and CDR2 are LGHDT and YNNKEL (reference sequence). CDR3 length equals 14 residues. V gave up 5 bases and J gave up 9 bases, with 17 bases separating them. CDR3 DNA: TGTGCCAGCAGCAGAGGGACCGGGGGTGGGCCCCAGCATTTT. Its protein product is CASSRGTGGGPQHF.

J is TRBJ2-3 and V is TRBV19; a weak D match, TRBD2 (6 bases). Looked up from germline, CDR1 is LNHDA and CDR2 is SQIVND (reference sequence). The CDR3 runs to 15 residues. V lost 5 bases, J lost 0 bases, and 12 bases lay in between. CDR3 sequence: CASSFSGWSTDTQYF. In DNA form, the CDR3 reads TGTGCCAGTAGTTTTAGCGGTTGGAGCACAGATACGCAGTATTTT.

V is TRBV18 and J is TRBJ2-1; D call uncertain. Trimming shortened V by 2 bases and J by 9 bases, and 14 bases separated the two germline ends. The CDR3 covers 14 residues. Germline values: CDR1 KGHSH, CDR2 LQKENI. CDR3 sequence reads: CASSPAVPTLEQFF. CDR3 DNA sequence: TGTGCCAGCTCACCAGCCGTCCCTACCCTTGAGCAGTTCTTC. Together with reference TRBV18 and TRBJ2-1, the CDR3 gives the full variable domain: NAGVMQNPRHLVRRRGQEARLRCSPMKGHSHVYWYRQLPEEGLKFMVYLQKENIIDESGMPKERFSAEFPKEGPSILRIQQVVRGDSAAYFCASSPAVPTLEQFFGPGTRLTVL.

This chain joins TRBV9 and TRBJ2-1; 11 bases match TRBD2. The V and J ends lost 2 bases and 10 bases, in that order; junction bases with no gene match: 2. This CDR3 has 13 residues. Germline assignment: CDR1 SGDLS and CDR2 YYNGEE. This CDR3 reads CASSVRLAGEQFF. The CDR3 DNA reads as TGTGCCAGCAGCGTGCGACTAGCGGGAGAGCAGTTCTTC.

The gene calls are TRBV10-1 and TRBJ2-2, with TRBD2 as a possible D gene (5 bases). Germline V gene lookup returns CDR1 WNHNN and CDR2 SYGVQD (reference sequence). Deletions cut 0 bases from V and 1 base from J, with 12 bases between. The CDR3 is 17 residues long. This CDR3 is CASSESLGGRNTGELFF. The CDR3 DNA sequence: TGCGCCAGCAGTGAGTCGTTAGGAGGACGGAACACCGGGGAGCTGTTTTTT.

The rearrangement joins TRBV9 to TRBJ2-1; 8 bases are a match to TRBD1. V lost 3 bases and J lost 1; bases outside the gene matches: 6. Germline loops: CDR1 SGDLS, CDR2 YYNGEE. This CDR3 region has 16 residues. The CDR3 spells CASSEPGQVSYNEQFF. CDR3 DNA: TGTGCCAGCAGCGAGCCGGGACAGGTATCCTACAATGAGCAGTTCTTC.

This clone was seen more than once but under ten times. The CDR3 DNA is TGTGCCAGCAGCCAAGAAGGGGCGGGAGAGGCCCCTTACAATGAGCAGTTCTTC. This sequence encodes CASSQEGAGEAPYNEQFF. The chain carries TRBV4-2 and TRBJ2-1; 7 nucleotides line up with TRBD2. The CDR3 covers 18 residues. Per the germline V gene, CDR1 is LGHNA and CDR2 is YNFKEQ. The ends lost 0 bases at V and 4 bases at J; junction bases unmatched: 12.

V is TRBV5-1 and J is TRBJ2-1; D may be TRBD1 (6 bases). Germline V CDR1 and CDR2: SGHRS, YFSETQ. The CDR3 consists of 16 residues. V was cut by 3 bases and J by 5 bases, with 18 bases left in between. The CDR3 loop reads CASSSRVGQTNNEQFF. DNA of the CDR3: TGCGCCAGCAGCTCCAGAGTCGGACAGACTAACAATGAGCAGTTCTTC.

The CDR3 loop reads CASSNIGHDEKLFF. Here the CDR3 DNA reads TGTGCCAGCAGCAATATCGGACATGATGAAAAACTGTTTTTT. The chain combines TRBV7-2 with TRBJ1-4, with D possibly TRBD1 on 5 matching bases. V lost 5 bases and J 6 bases, leaving 13 bases between the germline ends. The V gene's germline CDR1 is SGHTA and CDR2 FQGNSA. This CDR3 has 14 residues.

This rearrangement joins TRBV15 to TRBJ2-5; 9 bases are shared with TRBD1. Germline CDR1 LNHNV, CDR2 YYDKDF (reference sequence). V lost 0 bases and J lost 1; bases outside the gene matches: 3. This CDR3 has 16 residues. The CDR3 region has the DNA TGTGCCACCAGCAGAGATCGGGGACAGGGCCAAGAGACCCAGTACTTC. This sequence encodes CATSRDRGQGQETQYF.

The chain joins TRBV3-1 (or the pseudogene TRBV3-2) to TRBJ1-2; tentatively, D is TRBD1 (5 bases). In germline, CDR1 is LGHDT, CDR2 YNNKEL (reference sequence). This CDR3 region has 14 residues. Trimming cost V 1 base and J 7 bases, with 13 bases left between them. CDR3 coding DNA: TGTGCCAGCAGCCAAGCAGGGATGATCGGTGGCTACACCTTC. Translating gives CASSQAGMIGGYTF.

This chain joins TRBV19 and TRBJ2-3; maybe TRBD1 (5 bases). The CDR3 length is 15 residues. Germline CDR1 LNHDA, CDR2 SQIVND (reference sequence). V lost 5 bases, J lost 1 base, and 13 bases lay in between. For the CDR3, the DNA is TGTGCCAGTAGTGCGGACATACCCCGCACAGATACGCAGTATTTT. This encodes CASSADIPRTDTQYF.

The rearrangement joins TRBV7-9 to TRBJ1-2; 12 bases fit TRBD1. Germline V gene sequence: CDR1 SEHNR, CDR2 FQNEAQ (reference sequence). The CDR3 contains 17 residues. V shed 5 bases and J 3 bases; nucleotides not matched to a gene: 10. This CDR3 reads CASSHRDRGRAHYGYTF. CDR3 sequence (DNA): TGTGCCAGCAGCCACCGGGACAGGGGGCGGGCTCACTATGGCTACACCTTC.

This rearrangement joins TRBV3-1 (or the pseudogene TRBV3-2) to TRBJ1-1; 7 nucleotides agree with TRBD1. The CDR3 spans 14 residues. V lost 2 bases to trimming and J lost 7 bases; unmatched junction nucleotides: 7. Germline V gene sequence: CDR1 LGHDT, CDR2 YNNKEL (reference sequence). Written as DNA, the CDR3 is TGTGCCAGCAGCCAACCCGACAGGGTGGGTGAAGCTTTCTTT. Residues: CASSQPDRVGEAFF.

The rearrangement links TRBV9 to TRBJ2-3; 10 bases are shared with TRBD2. With V trimmed by 1 base and J by 5 bases, 4 bases remained unmatched. The length of the CDR3 is 15 residues. The germline V gene encodes CDR1 SGDLS and CDR2 YYNGEE. In DNA form, the CDR3 reads TGTGCCAGCAGCGTAACCGGGACTAGCGTAGATACGCAGTATTTT. This codes for CASSVTGTSVDTQYF.

This rearrangement joins TRBV6-2 or TRBV6-3 to TRBJ2-5; D might be TRBD2 (6 bases). In germline, CDR1 is MNHEY, CDR2 SVGEGT. CDR3 length: 16 amino acids. The V gene lost 2 bases and the J gene lost 2 bases, with 15 bases spanning the gap. This chain's CDR3 is CASSYNGLAGQETQYF. DNA for the CDR3: TGTGCCAGCAGTTACAACGGTCTGGCGGGACAAGAGACCCAGTACTTC.

The chain carries TRBV21-1 and TRBJ1-1. TRBV21-1 is assigned pseudogene status. The CDR3 is 17 residues long. CDR3 sequence: CATTPARDGGMNTEAFF. The DNA for the CDR3 is TGTGCCACCACGCCCGCCCGAGACGGAGGAATGAACACTGAAGCTTTCTTT.

This clone appeared a few times. This sequence joins TRBV6-1 and TRBJ1-1; TRBD1 matches 7 bases. This CDR3 has 12 amino acids. V shed 5 bases, J shed 4 bases, and the junction held 1 base outside the gene matches. Germline CDR1 MNHNS, CDR2 SASEGT. CDR3 sequence: CASSPGGTEAFF. The DNA of the CDR3 is TGTGCCAGCAGTCCAGGGGGCACTGAAGCTTTCTTT.